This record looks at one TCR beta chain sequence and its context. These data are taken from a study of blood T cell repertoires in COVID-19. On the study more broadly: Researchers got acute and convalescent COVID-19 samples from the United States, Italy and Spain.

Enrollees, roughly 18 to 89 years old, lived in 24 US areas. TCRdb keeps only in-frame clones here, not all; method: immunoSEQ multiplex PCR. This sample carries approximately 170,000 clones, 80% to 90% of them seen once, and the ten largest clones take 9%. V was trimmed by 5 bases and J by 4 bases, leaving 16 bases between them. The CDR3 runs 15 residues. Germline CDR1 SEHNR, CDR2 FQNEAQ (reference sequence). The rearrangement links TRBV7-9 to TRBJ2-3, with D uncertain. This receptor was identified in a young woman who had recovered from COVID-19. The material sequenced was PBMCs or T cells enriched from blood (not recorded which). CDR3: CASSPGIGFADTQYF. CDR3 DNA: TGTGCCAGCAGCCCAGGAATTGGGTTTGCAGATACGCAGTATTTT.